A single sample gave rise to the 25 T cell receptor beta chains below, sequenced in a study of blood T cells in healthy people across ages. For the second PCR, which ran for 7 to 11 cycles, a sample-barcoded 5' primer and a J-beta primer mix were used. TCRdb passed the 5' RACE reads through MiXCR, listing each CDR3 protein once. The table has about 780,000 distinct CDR3 sequences, around 45% seen once. Input material: blood. These receptors all stem from a man aged 80 or over in good health.

Concerning this clonotype: A much bigger clone sits one base away, suggesting this may be a read error. The V and J genes are TRBV10-3 and TRBJ2-5; the D is unclear. The J call could be wrong; TRBJ2-7 is a better fit for the DNA end. The germline CDR1 and CDR2 sequences are ENHRY and SYGVKD. CDR3 length: 14 amino acids. CDR3 sequence (DNA): TGTGCCATCGGTGAGAGAGCCACGAGAAGCGAGCAGTACTTC. Amino acid sequence: CAIGERATRSEQYF.

The chain has TRBV12-3 or TRBV12-4 and TRBJ1-3; D possibly corresponds to TRBD1 (5 bases). V lost 4 bases and J lost 0, with 10 bases in between. There are 15 residues in the CDR3. CDR3 protein: CASSSQGYSGNTIYF. DNA for the CDR3: TGTGCCAGCAGTTCTCAGGGTTACTCTGGAAACACCATATATTTT.

The J gene is TRBJ2-7, the V gene TRBV6-6; the match to TRBD1 covers 9 bases. The CDR3 runs 13 residues. Germline lookup yields CDR1 MNHNY and CDR2 SVGAGI (reference sequence). J lost 6 bases, V lost 6 bases, and 6 bases had no gene match. CDR3 region: CASSSETGGEQYF. CDR3 DNA sequence: TGTGCCAGCAGCTCCGAGACAGGGGGCGAGCAGTACTTC.

On this clonotype: The junction departs from germline at one end; a sequencing error may be responsible. The chain couples TRBV10-3 to TRBJ2-4, with a weak D call TRBD2 (6 bases). Germline assignment: CDR1 ENHRY and CDR2 SYGVKD. This CDR3 contains 17 residues. In DNA, the CDR3 is TGTGCCATCAGTGAGTCAGGAGATCAACTAGCCAAGAACATTCAGTACTTC. Translating it yields CAISESGDQLAKNIQYF.

This chain connects TRBV27 to TRBJ2-5; no firm D call. Deletions cut 4 bases from V and 2 bases from J, with 11 bases between. CDR3 size: 14 residues. Germline CDR1 and CDR2: MNHEY and SMNVEV (reference sequence). DNA of the CDR3: TGTGCCAGCAGTTCAAATACAGTTCAAGAGACCCAGTACTTC. This sequence encodes CASSSNTVQETQYF.

V is TRBV15 and J is TRBJ2-1; the match to TRBD2 covers 7 bases. Germline V lookup: CDR1 LNHNV, CDR2 YYDKDF (reference sequence). V gave up 0 bases and J gave up 6 bases; unmatched junction bases: 11. CDR3 length: 17 amino acids. This chain's CDR3 is CATSRDKGGGRGNEQFF. The DNA for the CDR3 is TGTGCCACCAGCAGAGATAAAGGCGGGGGAAGGGGCAATGAGCAGTTCTTC.

This clonotype was detected only a few times. The gene calls are TRBV28 and TRBJ2-4; TRBD1 agrees at 7 bases. Trimming removed 7 bases from V and 13 bases from J; junction bases left unmatched: 7. Looked up from germline, CDR1 is MDHEN and CDR2 is SYDVKM. This CDR3 region has 11 residues. CDR3 residues: CASTTTGKQYF. The CDR3 coding sequence is TGTGCCAGCACCACGACAGGGAAGCAGTACTTC. Full variable domain (remainder filled in from reference TRBV28 and TRBJ2-4): DVKVTQSSRYLVKRTGEKVFLECVQDMDHENMFWYRQDPGLGLRLIYFSYDVKMKEKGDIPEGYSVSREKKERFSLILESASTNQTSMYLCASTTTGKQYFGAGTRLSVL.

The chain links TRBV12-3 or TRBV12-4 to TRBJ2-1, with D possibly being TRBD2 (5 bases). V shed 2 bases and J shed 9 bases, with 14 bases lying between them. CDR3 length equals 14 residues. The CDR3: CASSLSGSWSEQFF. CDR3 nucleotide sequence: TGTGCCAGCAGTTTAAGCGGTTCCTGGAGTGAGCAGTTCTTC.

The chain has TRBV4-1 and TRBJ2-7; D remains ambiguous. Germline values: CDR1 MGHRA, CDR2 YSYEKL. This CDR3 region has 15 residues. V was trimmed by 0 bases and J by 2 bases, leaving 11 bases between them. CDR3 in DNA: TGCGCCAGCAGCCAAGAATCAGCTAGGACCTACGAGCAGTACTTC. Translating gives CASSQESARTYEQYF.

The V and J genes are TRBV7-9 and TRBJ2-3, with 8 positions matching TRBD2. V lost 1 base to trimming and J lost 2 bases; unmatched junction nucleotides: 5. The CDR3 extends over 16 amino acids. Germline loops: CDR1 SEHNR, CDR2 FQNEAQ (reference sequence). This chain's CDR3 is CASSLVRGGDTDTQYF. The CDR3 nucleotides are TGTGCCAGCAGCTTAGTTCGGGGGGGCGACACAGATACGCAGTATTTT.

The chain recombines TRBV7-9 with TRBJ2-5, with 8 bases aligning to TRBD1. The CDR3 consists of 14 residues. Per the germline V gene, CDR1 is SEHNR and CDR2 is FQNEAQ (reference sequence). The junction had 16 bases not matched to a gene; V was cut back by 8 bases and J by 11 bases. CDR3 region: CASPDGTGAVEQYF. The CDR3 DNA reads as TGTGCCAGCCCAGATGGGACAGGAGCCGTTGAGCAGTACTTC.

The chain couples TRBV20-1 to TRBJ2-1, with 12 bases matching TRBD2. This CDR3 is built from 16 residues. CDR1 and CDR2 from the germline V gene are DFQATT and SNEGSKA (reference sequence). With 0 bases clipped from V and 5 bases from J, the junction kept 5 bases outside the gene matches. CDR3 coding DNA: TGCAGTGCTAGAGACCCTAGCGGGAGGGGAAACAATGAGCAGTTCTTC. This translates into CSARDPSGRGNNEQFF.

In this sample, this clonotype turned up many times. The chain carries TRBV5-1 and TRBJ2-3; D is unclear. Per the germline V gene, CDR1 is SGHRS and CDR2 is YFSETQ. The CDR3 spans 13 residues. The V gene lost 4 bases and the J gene lost 4 bases, with 10 bases spanning the gap. CDR3 in DNA: TGCGCCAGCAGCGTGTCGCGGCCAGATACGCAGTATTTT. This sequence encodes CASSVSRPDTQYF.

The V call is TRBV5-1, the J call TRBJ2-7; 7 bases fit TRBD1. The CDR3 length is 14 residues. J was trimmed by 7 bases and V by 1 base; bases with no gene match: 8. In germline, CDR1 is SGHRS, CDR2 YFSETQ. DNA for the CDR3: TGCGCCAGCAGCTTGAACAGGGGAGAGCGGGAGCAGTACTTC. Protein product: CASSLNRGEREQYF. Supplemented by reference TRBV5-1 and TRBJ2-7, the full variable domain reads KAGVTQTPRYLIKTRGQQVTLSCSPISGHRSVSWYQQTPGQGLQFLFEYFSETQRNKGNFPGRFSGRQFSNSRSEMNVSTLELGDSALYLCASSLNRGEREQYFGPGTRLTVT.

The CDR3 bases are TGTGCCAGCAGCCTTACGTCCGCAGATACGCAGTATTTT. Translating gives CASSLTSADTQYF. This chain uses TRBV11-2 with TRBJ2-3; D is unresolved. This CDR3 comprises 13 residues. V shed 5 bases and J shed 4 bases, with 10 bases lying between them. Germline lookup yields CDR1 SGHAT and CDR2 FQNNGV.

This clonotype was seen ten or more times. CDR3 nucleotides: TGTGCCAGCAGCTATCCCACTAGCGGGAGGTCCCATGAGCAGTTCTTC. It codes for CASSYPTSGRSHEQFF. V gene TRBV7-2 combines with J gene TRBJ2-1; 12 bases match TRBD2. Germline V gene data show CDR1 as SGHTA and CDR2 as FQGNSA. This CDR3 spans 16 amino acids. V was clipped by 4 bases and J by 8 bases; unmatched bases: 9.

The table lists this clonotype with a few counts. This chain links TRBV10-3 with TRBJ2-7; D is undetermined. The V end was cut by 6 bases, the J end by 5 bases, with 14 bases between. The CDR3 length is 13 residues. Germline CDR1 is ENHRY and CDR2 is SYGVKD. The CDR3 bases are TGTGCCATCAGCCAAACAAGAAGCGACGAGCAGTACTTC. The encoded protein is CAISQTRSDEQYF.

This clonotype was seen only a few times. The gene calls are TRBV10-3 and TRBJ2-3, with D possibly being TRBD2 (5 bases). The CDR3 is 14 amino acids. V was trimmed by 8 bases and J by 8 bases, leaving 20 bases between them. Germline CDR1 and CDR2: ENHRY and SYGVKD. This chain's CDR3 is CAIGSGSRDITQYF. CDR3 coding DNA: TGTGCCATCGGGAGTGGGTCCCGCGATATTACGCAGTATTTT.

This chain uses TRBV4-2 with TRBJ1-6; a possible D gene is TRBD1 (6 bases). The V gene's germline CDR1 is LGHNA and CDR2 YNFKEQ. The length of the CDR3 is 16 residues. V was shortened by 2 bases and J by 6 bases, with 14 bases between the two germline ends. CDR3 DNA: TGTGCCAGCAGCCAAACGCTACAGGGAATTAATTCACCCCTCCACTTT. Protein product: CASSQTLQGINSPLHF.

In regard to this clonotype: Germline is not matched at one junction end, which may reflect a read error. The chain combines TRBV12-3 or TRBV12-4 with TRBJ2-1, with unresolved D. This CDR3 is 13 amino acids long. CDR3 loop: CASSVATGAEQFF. The CDR3 bases are TGTGCCAGCAGTGTAGCAACCGGAGCTGAGCAGTTCTTC.

The rearrangement joins TRBV12-3 or TRBV12-4 to TRBJ2-1; 11 bases agree with TRBD2. The CDR3 extends over 16 amino acids. V lost 3 bases and J lost 9; bases outside the gene matches: 10. This CDR3 reads CASSFRLAGNLGEQFF. CDR3 DNA: TGTGCCAGCAGTTTCCGACTAGCGGGAAACTTGGGTGAGCAGTTCTTC.

The chain is built from TRBV5-6 and TRBJ2-1; 8 bases line up with TRBD2. Germline assignment: CDR1 SGHDT and CDR2 YYEEEE. Trimming cost V 5 bases and J 6 bases; bases outside gene matches: 10. This CDR3 region has 15 residues. CDR3 coding DNA: TGTGCCAGCAGTCGACCGGGACTAGGTCTCAATGAGCAGTTCTTC. Translation gives CASSRPGLGLNEQFF.

V gene TRBV20-1 combines with J gene TRBJ2-1; 9 bases fit TRBD2. Germline assignment: CDR1 DFQATT and CDR2 SNEGSKA (reference sequence). Trimming at V came to 1 base and at J to 6 bases, leaving 4 bases not matched to a gene. The CDR3 contains 14 residues. The CDR3 protein is CSARVAGDFNEQFF. CDR3 sequence (DNA): TGCAGTGCTAGAGTAGCGGGAGACTTCAATGAGCAGTTCTTC.

This clonotype was counted between two and nine times. The V and J genes are TRBV6-5 and TRBJ2-7; D may be TRBD1 or TRBD2 (5 bases each). V was cut by 5 bases and J by 4 bases, with 15 bases left in between. Germline values: CDR1 MNHEY, CDR2 SVGAGI. The CDR3 consists of 14 residues. CDR3 loop: CASSRDGEKYEQYF. In DNA form, the CDR3 reads TGTGCCAGCAGTCGGGACGGAGAAAAGTACGAGCAGTACTTC.

In this sample, this clonotype turned up a few times. A read error may produce the germline difference seen at one junction end. The chain links TRBV27 to TRBJ2-1, with D hard to call. The CDR3 spans 12 residues. Germline-derived CDR1 and CDR2 are MNHEY and SMNVEV (reference sequence). CDR3 sequence (DNA): TGTGCCAGTAGTTCCCACGGACGAGAGCAGTTCTTC. It is translated as CASSSHGREQFF.